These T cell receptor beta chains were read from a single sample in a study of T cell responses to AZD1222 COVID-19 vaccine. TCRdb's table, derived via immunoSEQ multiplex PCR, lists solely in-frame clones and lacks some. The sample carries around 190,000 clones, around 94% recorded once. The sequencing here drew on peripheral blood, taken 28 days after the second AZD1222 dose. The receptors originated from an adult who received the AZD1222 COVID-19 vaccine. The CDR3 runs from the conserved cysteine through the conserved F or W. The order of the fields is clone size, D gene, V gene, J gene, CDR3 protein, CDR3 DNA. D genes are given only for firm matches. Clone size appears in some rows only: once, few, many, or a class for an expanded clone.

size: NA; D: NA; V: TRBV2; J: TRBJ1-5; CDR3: CASTKGRTGNQPQHF; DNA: TGTGCCAGCACCAAGGGCAGGACGGGCAATCAGCCCCAGCATTTT
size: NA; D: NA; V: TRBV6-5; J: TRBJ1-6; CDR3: CATFRVQDSPLHF; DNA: TGTGCCACCTTCAGGGTTCAGGATTCACCCCTCCACTTT
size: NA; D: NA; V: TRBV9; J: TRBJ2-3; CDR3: CASSVAPRGTDTQYF; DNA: TGTGCCAGCAGCGTAGCCCCCAGAGGCACAGATACGCAGTATTTT
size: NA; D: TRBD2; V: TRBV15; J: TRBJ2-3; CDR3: CATSRDLLAGVNTQYF; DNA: TGTGCCACCAGCAGAGATCTACTAGCGGGTGTAAATACGCAGTATTTT
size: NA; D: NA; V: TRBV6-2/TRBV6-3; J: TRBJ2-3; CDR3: CASNPGGSTDTQYF; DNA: TGTGCCAGCAACCCCGGGGGCAGCACAGATACGCAGTATTTT
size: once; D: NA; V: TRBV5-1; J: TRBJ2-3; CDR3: CASSLDRVADTQYF; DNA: TGCGCCAGCAGCTTGGACAGGGTGGCAGATACGCAGTATTTT
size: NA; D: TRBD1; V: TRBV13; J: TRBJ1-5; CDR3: CASSLGDRDNQPQHF; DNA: TGTGCCAGCAGCTTGGGGGACAGGGACAATCAGCCCCAGCATTTT
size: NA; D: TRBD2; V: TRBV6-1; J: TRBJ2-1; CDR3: CASSVAGGTTNEQFF; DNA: TGTGCCAGCAGTGTGGCGGGGGGAACTACAAATGAGCAGTTCTTC
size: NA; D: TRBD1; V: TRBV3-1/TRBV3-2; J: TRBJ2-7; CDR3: CASSPGTGAYEQYF; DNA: TGTGCCAGCAGTCCCGGGACAGGCGCCTACGAGCAGTACTTC
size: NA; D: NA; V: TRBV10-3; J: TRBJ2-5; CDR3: CAITGVVLGTQYF; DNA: TGTGCCATTACCGGGGTTGTTCTCGGGACCCAGTACTTC
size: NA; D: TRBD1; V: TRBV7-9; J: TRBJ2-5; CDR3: CASSLTLTGVEETQYF; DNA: TGTGCCAGCAGCTTAACCCTAACAGGGGTGGAGGAGACCCAGTACTTC
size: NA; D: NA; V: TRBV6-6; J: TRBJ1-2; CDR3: CASSYLSGQASGYTF; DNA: TGTGCCAGCAGTTATCTTTCGGGACAAGCGTCCGGCTACACCTTC
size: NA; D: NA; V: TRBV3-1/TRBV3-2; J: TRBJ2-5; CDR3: CASSRGDFQETQYF; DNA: TGTGCCAGCAGCCGGGGGGACTTTCAAGAGACCCAGTACTTC
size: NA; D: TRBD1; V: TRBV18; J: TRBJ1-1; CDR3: CASSPRDRSEAFF; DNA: TGTGCCAGCTCACCTCGGGACAGATCCGAAGCTTTCTTT
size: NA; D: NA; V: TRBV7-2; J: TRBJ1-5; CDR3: CASSLATGRNNQPQHF; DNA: TGTGCCAGCAGCTTAGCGACCGGGAGGAACAATCAGCCCCAGCATTTT
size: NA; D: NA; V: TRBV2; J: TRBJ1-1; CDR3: CASTQGGGRAFF; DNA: TGTGCCAGCACCCAAGGAGGCGGGCGCGCTTTCTTT
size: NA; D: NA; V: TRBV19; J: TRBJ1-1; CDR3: CASSIAARATEAFF; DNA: TGTGCCAGTAGTATAGCGGCCAGGGCTACTGAAGCTTTCTTT
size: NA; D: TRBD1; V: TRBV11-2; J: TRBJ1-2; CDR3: CASTSRMSGSTGEGYTF; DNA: TGTGCCAGCACTTCCCGAATGTCTGGGTCGACAGGGGAAGGCTACACCTTC
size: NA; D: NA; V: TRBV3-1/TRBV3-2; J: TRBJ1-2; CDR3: CASSRTGRHTF; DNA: TGTGCCAGCAGCCGTACGGGCCGCCACACCTTC
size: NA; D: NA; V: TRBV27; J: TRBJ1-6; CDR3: CASSPPDNNSPLHF; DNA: TGTGCCAGCAGTCCCCCGGACAACAATTCACCCCTCCACTTT
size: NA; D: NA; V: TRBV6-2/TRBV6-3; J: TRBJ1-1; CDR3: CASSSWGQMNTEAFF; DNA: TGTGCCAGCAGTTCGTGGGGGCAGATGAACACTGAAGCTTTCTTT
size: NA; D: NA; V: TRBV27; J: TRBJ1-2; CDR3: CASSVSRFYGYTF; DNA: TGTGCCAGCAGTGTCTCCCGCTTCTATGGCTACACCTTC
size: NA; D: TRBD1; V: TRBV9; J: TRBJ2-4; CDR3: CASSVRPGGWTKNIQYF; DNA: TGTGCCAGCAGCGTAAGGCCAGGGGGCTGGACCAAAAACATTCAGTACTTC
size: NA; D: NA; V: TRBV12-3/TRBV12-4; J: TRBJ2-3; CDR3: CASSLTPGGTQYF; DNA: TGTGCCAGCAGTTTGACACCGGGTGGTACGCAGTATTTT
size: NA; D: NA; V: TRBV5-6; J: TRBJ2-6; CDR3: CASSPAGANVLTF; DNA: TGTGCCAGCAGCCCGGCTGGGGCCAACGTCCTGACTTTC
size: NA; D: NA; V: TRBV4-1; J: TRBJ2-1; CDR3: CASSQGADSSRFF; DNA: TGCGCCAGCAGCCAAGGGGCGGACAGCTCGCGGTTCTTC
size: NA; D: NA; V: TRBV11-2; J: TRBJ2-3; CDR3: CASSSPRGTDTQYF; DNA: TGTGCCAGCAGCTCACCCCGGGGCACAGATACGCAGTATTTT
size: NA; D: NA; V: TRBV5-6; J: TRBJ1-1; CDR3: CASSLRGGLTEAFF; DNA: TGTGCCAGCAGCTTGAGGGGAGGGTTAACTGAAGCTTTCTTT
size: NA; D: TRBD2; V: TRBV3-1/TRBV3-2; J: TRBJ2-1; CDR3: CASSHWAGAEDNEQFF; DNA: TGTGCCAGCAGCCATTGGGCGGGAGCTGAGGACAATGAGCAGTTCTTC
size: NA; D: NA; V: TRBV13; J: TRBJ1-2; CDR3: CASSLGLLSPKDGYTF; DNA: TGTGCCAGCAGCTTAGGCCTTCTGTCCCCGAAAGACGGCTACACCTTC
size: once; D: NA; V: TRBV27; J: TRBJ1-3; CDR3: CASSLGRSGAGNTIYF; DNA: TGTGCCAGCAGCCTAGGCCGCTCGGGGGCTGGAAACACCATATATTTT
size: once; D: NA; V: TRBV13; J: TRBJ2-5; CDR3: CASSRETQYF; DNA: TGTGCCAGCAGCAGAGAGACCCAGTACTTC
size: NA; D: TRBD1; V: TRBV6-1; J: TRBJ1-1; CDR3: CASSELTGVNTEAFF; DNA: TGTGCCAGCAGTGAGCTGACAGGGGTGAACACTGAAGCTTTCTTT
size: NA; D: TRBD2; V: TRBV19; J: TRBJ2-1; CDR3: CASSISGSIDEQFF; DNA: TGTGCCAGTAGTATTAGCGGGTCCATTGATGAGCAGTTCTTC
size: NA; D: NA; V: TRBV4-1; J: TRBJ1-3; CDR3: CASSQAFSGNTIYF; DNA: TGCGCCAGCAGCCAAGCTTTCTCTGGAAACACCATATATTTT
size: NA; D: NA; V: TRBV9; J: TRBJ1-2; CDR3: CASSAPGVSYGYTF; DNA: TGTGCCAGCTCCGCGCCCGGGGTATCCTATGGCTACACCTTC
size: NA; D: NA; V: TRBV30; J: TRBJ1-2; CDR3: CARRPGTERNYYGYTF; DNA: TGTGCCCGGCGACCCGGGACCGAACGAAATTACTATGGCTACACCTTC
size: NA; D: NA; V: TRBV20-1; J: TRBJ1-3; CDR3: CSASPLSGNTIYF; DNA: TGCAGTGCTAGTCCGCTTTCTGGAAACACCATATATTTT
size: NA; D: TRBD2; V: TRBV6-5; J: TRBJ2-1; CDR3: CASRTSGGYNEQFF; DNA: TGTGCCAGCAGGACTAGCGGGGGCTACAATGAGCAGTTCTTC
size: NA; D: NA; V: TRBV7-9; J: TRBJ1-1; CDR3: CASSLESGATEAFF; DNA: TGTGCCAGCAGCTTAGAATCGGGGGCGACTGAAGCTTTCTTT
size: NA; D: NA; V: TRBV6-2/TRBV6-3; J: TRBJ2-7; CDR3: CASSYSLAYEQYF; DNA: TGTGCCAGCAGTTACTCCTTAGCCTACGAGCAGTACTTC
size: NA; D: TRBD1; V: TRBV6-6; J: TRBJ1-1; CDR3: CASSLTGGVGTEAFF; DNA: TGTGCCAGCAGTCTTACAGGGGGGGTGGGCACTGAAGCTTTCTTT
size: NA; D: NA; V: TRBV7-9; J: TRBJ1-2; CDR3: CASRMISPGGYGYTF; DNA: TGTGCCAGCAGAATGATAAGTCCAGGAGGCTATGGCTACACCTTC
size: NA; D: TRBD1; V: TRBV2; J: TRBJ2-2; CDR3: CASSYRGRTGELFF; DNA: TGTGCCAGCAGCTACAGGGGGCGCACCGGGGAGCTGTTTTTT
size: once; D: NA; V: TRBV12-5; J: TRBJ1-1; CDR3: CASGLSWGLNTEAFF; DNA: TGTGCTAGTGGTTTGTCGTGGGGTCTGAACACTGAAGCTTTCTTT
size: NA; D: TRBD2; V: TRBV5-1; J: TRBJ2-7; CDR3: CASSSGRLAGVLSYEQYF; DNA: TGCGCCAGCAGCTCGGGAAGACTAGCGGGGGTCCTCAGCTACGAGCAGTACTTC
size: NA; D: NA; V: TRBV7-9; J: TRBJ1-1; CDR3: CASSLEGIGTEAFF; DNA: TGTGCCAGCAGCTTAGAGGGGATAGGCACTGAAGCTTTCTTT
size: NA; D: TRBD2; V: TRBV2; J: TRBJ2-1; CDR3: CASSQGLAVLFF; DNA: TGTGCCAGCAGCCAAGGACTAGCGGTGTTGTTCTTC
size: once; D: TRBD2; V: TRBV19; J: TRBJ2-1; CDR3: CASSIIGGRNEQFF; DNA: TGTGCCAGTAGTATAATAGGCGGGAGGAATGAGCAGTTCTTC